This is a list of T cell receptor beta chains from one sample in a study of shared clonotypes between healthy human individuals. The assay was immunoSEQ multiplex PCR, and TCRdb's table has in-frame clones only and misses some. The sample consists of over 2 million clones, just under 95% of them appearing once. Sequencing was performed on naive CD4+ T cells from PBMCs. Source of these receptors: a man aged 18 to 30 in good health. Some clones in this sample may be carry-over from other donors' samples. Each CDR3 is given with its conserved first and last residue. The D gene is left open where the match is weak. For some rows the clone size is stated as once, few or many, or as a class when expanded; others skip it.

CDR3nt: TGTGCCAGCAGCGCCACGCGGGAGGGGACCTACGAGCAGTACTTC
CDR3aa: CASSATREGTYEQYF
j_gene: TRBJ2-7
v_gene: TRBV9
d_gene: TRBD2
abundance: .
len: 15

CDR3nt: TGTGCCAGCAGCAGGCTAGCGGGAGGAGGGGAGCAGTACTTC
CDR3aa: CASSRLAGGGEQYF
j_gene: TRBJ2-7
v_gene: TRBV11-2
d_gene: TRBD2
abundance: .
len: 14

CDR3nt: TGTGCCACGATCCTGGCTAGCGGGAACCAGGAGCAGTTCTTC
CDR3aa: CATILASGNQEQFF
j_gene: TRBJ2-1
v_gene: TRBV28
d_gene: TRBD2
abundance: .
len: 14

CDR3nt: TGTGCCAGCAGCTCAGGGACAGGGGGAGAGACCCAGTACTTC
CDR3aa: CASSSGTGGETQYF
j_gene: TRBJ2-5
v_gene: TRBV7-3
d_gene: TRBD1
abundance: .
len: 14

CDR3nt: TGTGCCAGCAGTAGCCGACGGGACAGGGATGAGCTGTTTTTT
CDR3aa: CASSSRRDRDELFF
j_gene: TRBJ2-2
v_gene: TRBV6-1
d_gene: TRBD1
abundance: .
len: 14

CDR3nt: TGCAGCGCTGGGGGGGGCTACGAGCAGTACTTC
CDR3aa: CSAGGGYEQYF
j_gene: TRBJ2-7
v_gene: TRBV29-1
d_gene: TRBD2
abundance: .
len: 11

CDR3nt: TGTGCCAGCAGCACAAACACCGGGGAGCTGTTTTTT
CDR3aa: CASSTNTGELFF
j_gene: TRBJ2-2
v_gene: TRBV4-2
d_gene: .
abundance: .
len: 12

CDR3nt: TGTGCCAGCAGCCCACGGACTAGCGTCCACGAGCAGTACTTC
CDR3aa: CASSPRTSVHEQYF
j_gene: TRBJ2-7
v_gene: TRBV7-7
d_gene: TRBD2
abundance: .
len: 14

CDR3nt: TGTGCCAGCAGACAGGGTGTGGAGGGCTACACCTTC
CDR3aa: CASRQGVEGYTF
j_gene: TRBJ1-2
v_gene: TRBV28
d_gene: .
abundance: .
len: 12

CDR3nt: TGTGCCAGCTCACCTCCCGGCACAGATACGCAGTATTTT
CDR3aa: CASSPPGTDTQYF
j_gene: TRBJ2-3
v_gene: TRBV18
d_gene: .
abundance: .
len: 13

CDR3nt: TGTGCCAGCTCACCACGGATTAAGAGGGGAGACAGTGAAGCTTTCTTT
CDR3aa: CASSPRIKRGDSEAFF
j_gene: TRBJ1-1
v_gene: TRBV18
d_gene: .
abundance: .
len: 16

CDR3nt: TGTGCCAGCAGCGTAGATCCGAGTAACTATGGCTACACCTTC
CDR3aa: CASSVDPSNYGYTF
j_gene: TRBJ1-2
v_gene: TRBV9
d_gene: .
abundance: .
len: 14

CDR3nt: TGTGCCAGCAGTTACATAAGATGGCAGCAGCAAGAGACCCAGTACTTC
CDR3aa: CASSYIRWQQQETQYF
j_gene: TRBJ2-5
v_gene: TRBV6-6
d_gene: .
abundance: .
len: 16

CDR3nt: TGTGCCAGCAGCCCACAGGGTTGGGGCACTGAAGCTTTCTTT
CDR3aa: CASSPQGWGTEAFF
j_gene: TRBJ1-1
v_gene: TRBV7-9
d_gene: .
abundance: once
len: 14

CDR3nt: TGCAGCGTCCTGGATCCCCGGAGCGGTGAGCCCCAGCATTTT
CDR3aa: CSVLDPRSGEPQHF
j_gene: TRBJ1-5
v_gene: TRBV29-1
d_gene: .
abundance: .
len: 14

CDR3nt: TGTGCCAGAAGCCAAGACGGGTTGTCAGAGACCCAGTACTTC
CDR3aa: CARSQDGLSETQYF
j_gene: TRBJ2-5
v_gene: TRBV5-3
d_gene: .
abundance: .
len: 14

CDR3nt: TGTGCCAGCAGTTTACTTCAGGGGGGCTCCTACGAGCAGTACTTC
CDR3aa: CASSLLQGGSYEQYF
j_gene: TRBJ2-7
v_gene: TRBV28
d_gene: .
abundance: .
len: 15

CDR3nt: TGTGCCAGCAGCCAACCCGGGGGAAGCGGCGGTGAAAAACTGTTTTTT
CDR3aa: CASSQPGGSGGEKLFF
j_gene: TRBJ1-4
v_gene: TRBV13
d_gene: .
abundance: .
len: 16

CDR3nt: TGTGCCAGCAGCCGAAGACTAGCGGGAGACAATGAGCAGTTCTTC
CDR3aa: CASSRRLAGDNEQFF
j_gene: TRBJ2-1
v_gene: TRBV11-3
d_gene: TRBD2
abundance: .
len: 15

CDR3nt: TGTGCCAGCAGTACCACCCGGGACAGGGAGCTGTTTTTT
CDR3aa: CASSTTRDRELFF
j_gene: TRBJ2-2
v_gene: TRBV9
d_gene: .
abundance: .
len: 13

CDR3nt: TGCAGCGTCGTACCGGGGTACTCCGGGGATACGCAGTATTTT
CDR3aa: CSVVPGYSGDTQYF
j_gene: TRBJ2-3
v_gene: TRBV29-1
d_gene: .
abundance: .
len: 14

CDR3nt: TGTGCCAGCAAAATGGGGGGAGGTTCGAATCAGCCCCAGCATTTT
CDR3aa: CASKMGGGSNQPQHF
j_gene: TRBJ1-5
v_gene: TRBV6-5
d_gene: .
abundance: .
len: 15

CDR3nt: TGTGCCAGCAGCTTTGGGAACAGCGGGGGGGAAGAGCAGTACTTC
CDR3aa: CASSFGNSGGEEQYF
j_gene: TRBJ2-7
v_gene: TRBV5-4
d_gene: TRBD2
abundance: .
len: 15

CDR3nt: TGCGCCAGCAGCGAATATAATCAGGGGAATGAGCAGTTCTTC
CDR3aa: CASSEYNQGNEQFF
j_gene: TRBJ2-1
v_gene: TRBV4-1
d_gene: .
abundance: .
len: 14

CDR3nt: TGTGCCAGCAGATACATTGGCTCCCTCGGTACGCAGTATTTT
CDR3aa: CASRYIGSLGTQYF
j_gene: TRBJ2-3
v_gene: TRBV6-4
d_gene: .
abundance: .
len: 14

CDR3nt: TGCGCCAGCAGTGAAGGGGACAGGGGATTCTACGAGCAGTACTTC
CDR3aa: CASSEGDRGFYEQYF
j_gene: TRBJ2-7
v_gene: TRBV10-1
d_gene: TRBD1
abundance: .
len: 15

CDR3nt: TGTGCCAGCAGTTTGGAGCCCCTGTCAGTTTTTTTGTACTTC
CDR3aa: CASSLEPLSVFLYF
j_gene: TRBJ2-7
v_gene: TRBV6-5
d_gene: .
abundance: .
len: 14

CDR3nt: TGTGCCAGCAGCTTGCGATGGGGAAACACTGAAGCTTTCTTT
CDR3aa: CASSLRWGNTEAFF
j_gene: TRBJ1-1
v_gene: TRBV5-5
d_gene: .
abundance: .
len: 14

CDR3nt: TGTGCCAGCAGCTTCGGACGCTACGAGCAGTACTTC
CDR3aa: CASSFGRYEQYF
j_gene: TRBJ2-7
v_gene: TRBV5-6
d_gene: .
abundance: .
len: 12

CDR3nt: TGTGCCAGTAGTATCCGACGGAATCAGCCCCAGCATTTT
CDR3aa: CASSIRRNQPQHF
j_gene: TRBJ1-5
v_gene: TRBV19
d_gene: .
abundance: .
len: 13

CDR3nt: TGTGCCAGCAGGGAGGAGGGCGGGCTTGACTACGAGCAGTACTTC
CDR3aa: CASREEGGLDYEQYF
j_gene: TRBJ2-7
v_gene: TRBV6-1
d_gene: .
abundance: .
len: 15

CDR3nt: TGTGCCAGCAGGACGGCAGGGGGTAGGGAGACCCAGTACTTC
CDR3aa: CASRTAGGRETQYF
j_gene: TRBJ2-5
v_gene: TRBV28
d_gene: TRBD1
abundance: .
len: 14

CDR3nt: TGTGCCAGCTCACCCGGGCAGGGAATCTACAATGAGCAGTTCTTC
CDR3aa: CASSPGQGIYNEQFF
j_gene: TRBJ2-1
v_gene: TRBV18
d_gene: .
abundance: .
len: 15

CDR3nt: TGCGCCAGCAGCGCGGGGATCCTGATGCATGAGCAGTTCTTC
CDR3aa: CASSAGILMHEQFF
j_gene: TRBJ2-1
v_gene: TRBV10-1
d_gene: .
abundance: once
len: 14

CDR3nt: TGTGCCAGCAGCTTAGAGGTTAAGTCCTGGCAGGATGAGCAGTTCTTC
CDR3aa: CASSLEVKSWQDEQFF
j_gene: TRBJ2-1
v_gene: TRBV11-2
d_gene: .
abundance: once
len: 16

CDR3nt: TGTGCCAGCACCTCTGACGGGACTGAAGCTTTCTTT
CDR3aa: CASTSDGTEAFF
j_gene: TRBJ1-1
v_gene: TRBV11-2
d_gene: .
abundance: .
len: 12

CDR3nt: TGCGCCAGCAGCCAAGATCAAGGGGGCTATGGCTACACCTTC
CDR3aa: CASSQDQGGYGYTF
j_gene: TRBJ1-2
v_gene: TRBV4-3
d_gene: .
abundance: once
len: 14

CDR3nt: TGTGCCAGCAGTGAACATGGGACAGGTGGGCCAGGGGGGTATGGCTACACCTTC
CDR3aa: CASSEHGTGGPGGYGYTF
j_gene: TRBJ1-2
v_gene: TRBV25-1
d_gene: TRBD1
abundance: once
len: 18

CDR3nt: TGTGCCAGCAGCGCACCGACAGGGTCCCCAGAGACCCAGTACTTC
CDR3aa: CASSAPTGSPETQYF
j_gene: TRBJ2-5
v_gene: TRBV9
d_gene: TRBD1
abundance: .
len: 15

CDR3nt: TGCGCCAGCAGCCCCGGACTAGCGGGAGTCCTCGCCAATGAGCAGTTCTTC
CDR3aa: CASSPGLAGVLANEQFF
j_gene: TRBJ2-1
v_gene: TRBV4-1
d_gene: TRBD2
abundance: .
len: 17

CDR3nt: TGTGCCAGCTCCGACCGAGGGAGCACAGATACGCAGTATTTT
CDR3aa: CASSDRGSTDTQYF
j_gene: TRBJ2-3
v_gene: TRBV5-4
d_gene: .
abundance: .
len: 14

CDR3nt: TGTGCCAGCAGACTAGCGGGCCTTAGCTCCTACAATGAGCAGTTCTTC
CDR3aa: CASRLAGLSSYNEQFF
j_gene: TRBJ2-1
v_gene: TRBV7-2
d_gene: TRBD2
abundance: .
len: 16

CDR3nt: TGTGCCAGCAGTTTAAGCGGACAGGGACGGTACGAGCAGTACTTC
CDR3aa: CASSLSGQGRYEQYF
j_gene: TRBJ2-7
v_gene: TRBV28
d_gene: TRBD1
abundance: .
len: 15

CDR3nt: TGTGCCAGTAGTGAAGTAGCGGGGGGGGCGGATACGCAGTATTTT
CDR3aa: CASSEVAGGADTQYF
j_gene: TRBJ2-3
v_gene: TRBV19
d_gene: TRBD2
abundance: .
len: 15

CDR3nt: TGTGCCAGCAGTTCCTGGTTCGAGGGGAACACTGAAGCTTTCTTT
CDR3aa: CASSSWFEGNTEAFF
j_gene: TRBJ1-1
v_gene: TRBV27
d_gene: .
abundance: once
len: 15

CDR3nt: TGTGCCAGCAGTTTAAAGACTAGCAATCAGCCCCAGCATTTT
CDR3aa: CASSLKTSNQPQHF
j_gene: TRBJ1-5
v_gene: TRBV27
d_gene: .
abundance: .
len: 14

CDR3nt: TGTGCCAGCAGTTGGACTAGCCTCTACACAGATACGCAGTATTTT
CDR3aa: CASSWTSLYTDTQYF
j_gene: TRBJ2-3
v_gene: TRBV7-9
d_gene: TRBD2
abundance: .
len: 15

CDR3nt: TGCGCCAGCAGCCTCACTAGCGGAAACACCGGGGAGCTGTTTTTT
CDR3aa: CASSLTSGNTGELFF
j_gene: TRBJ2-2
v_gene: TRBV5-1
d_gene: TRBD2
abundance: once
len: 15

CDR3nt: TGTGCCAGCAGCCTCCCGGGACAGGGAACGTACGAGCAGTACTTC
CDR3aa: CASSLPGQGTYEQYF
j_gene: TRBJ2-7
v_gene: TRBV7-9
d_gene: TRBD1
abundance: .
len: 15

CDR3nt: TGTGCCAGCGGGGGACAGATTAGCAATCAGCCCCAGCATTTT
CDR3aa: CASGGQISNQPQHF
j_gene: TRBJ1-5
v_gene: TRBV25-1
d_gene: TRBD1
abundance: .
len: 14

CDR3nt: TGTGCCAGCATTGATCCGGACCTTGGTAGGGGCTACGAGCAGTACTTC
CDR3aa: CASIDPDLGRGYEQYF
j_gene: TRBJ2-7
v_gene: TRBV2
d_gene: .
abundance: .
len: 16

CDR3nt: TGTGCCAGCAGCCGAGACAGCAACTCCTACAATGAGCAGTTCTTC
CDR3aa: CASSRDSNSYNEQFF
j_gene: TRBJ2-1
v_gene: TRBV7-9
d_gene: .
abundance: .
len: 15

CDR3nt: TGTGCCAGCAGCTTAGGGGGCAGTTCCTACGAGCAGTACTTC
CDR3aa: CASSLGGSSYEQYF
j_gene: TRBJ2-7
v_gene: TRBV11-2
d_gene: .
abundance: .
len: 14